Shown below are 14 T cell receptor beta chains from a single sample sequenced in a study of blood T cell repertoires in COVID-19. Measured with immunoSEQ multiplex PCR; TCRdb has only the in-frame clones, and not every one. The sample gives roughly 130,000 clones, approximately 89% of which show up once; approximately 3.6% is in the top ten. The sequencing sample was made of peripheral blood. Every receptor here comes from a woman aged 55 to 70 with acute or convalescent COVID-19.

The CDR3 nucleotides read TGTGCCACCAGTTCAACAAGAACCGGGAGGAACAATGAGCAGTTCTTC. Residues: CATSSTRTGRNNEQFF. This rearrangement joins TRBV15 to TRBJ2-1, with TRBD2 matching over 7 bases. This CDR3 region has 16 residues. The germline V gene encodes CDR1 LNHNV and CDR2 YYDKDF (reference sequence). J was trimmed by 5 bases and V by 6 bases; bases with no gene match: 13.

This clone was observed a single time. At the DNA level, this CDR3 is encoded by other sequences in the same sample as well. The chain employs TRBV5-4 and TRBJ2-1, with D possibly TRBD1 on 5 matching bases. The CDR3 totals 13 residues. Germline CDR1 SGHNT, CDR2 YYREEE (reference sequence). The V end lost 1 base, the J end lost 4 bases, and 6 bases lay between the germline ends. CDR3 loop: CASSLTGYNEQFF. The CDR3 DNA is TGTGCCAGCAGCTTGACAGGTTACAATGAGCAGTTCTTC.

The chain employs TRBV28 and TRBJ1-2, with 11 bases lining up with TRBD1. There are 14 residues in the CDR3. V was pared by 6 bases and J by 6 bases, with 6 bases of the junction left unmatched. Germline V gives CDR1 MDHEN, CDR2 SYDVKM. The DNA for the CDR3 is TGTGCCAGCAGAATCGGACAGGGGGCGCATGGCTACACCTTC. Amino acids: CASRIGQGAHGYTF.

This sequence joins TRBV30 and TRBJ2-3, with D unresolved. The V gene's germline CDR1 is GTSNPN and CDR2 SVGIG (reference sequence). V was shortened by 0 bases and J by 1 base, with 11 bases between the two germline ends. The length of the CDR3 is 15 residues. CDR3 protein: CAWSVRAVGTDTQYF. The CDR3 region has the DNA TGTGCCTGGAGTGTACGAGCCGTCGGCACAGATACGCAGTATTTT.

The chain has TRBV2 and TRBJ2-3; perhaps TRBD2 as D (5 bases). Trimming removed 3 bases from V and 0 bases from J, with 10 bases in between. Per germline, CDR1 SNHLY and CDR2 FYNNEI. This CDR3 is built from 15 residues. CDR3 amino acids: CASSDRAVSTDTQYF. DNA for the CDR3: TGTGCCAGCAGTGATCGAGCGGTTAGCACAGATACGCAGTATTTT.

This sequence joins TRBV10-1 and TRBJ2-2, with 7 bases aligning to TRBD2. The CDR3 covers 15 residues. Germline trimming cut 2 bases from V and 4 bases from J; bases unmatched to any gene: 4. CDR1 is WNHNN, CDR2 SYGVQD, per germline (reference sequence). The CDR3 loop is CASSESGATTGELFF. The CDR3 DNA follows: TGCGCCAGCAGTGAGAGCGGGGCGACCACCGGGGAGCTGTTTTTT.

This clone was detected once. The chain joins TRBV6-5 to TRBJ2-3, with a possible D match to TRBD2 (7 bases). Trimming shortened V by 4 bases and J by 3 bases, and 11 bases separated the two germline ends. The CDR3 is made up of 14 amino acids. The germline V gene has CDR1 MNHEY and CDR2 SVGAGI. The chain's CDR3 is CASSWGRGTDTQYF. Written as DNA, the CDR3 is TGTGCCAGCAGTTGGGGGCGGGGGACAGATACGCAGTATTTT.

V is TRBV10-2 and J is TRBJ2-7; TRBD2 aligns across 7 bases. The length of the CDR3 is 12 residues. With 2 bases clipped from V and 12 bases from J, the junction kept 7 bases outside the gene matches. The germline V gene encodes CDR1 WSHSY and CDR2 SAAADI. The CDR3 DNA is TGCGCCAGCAGTGAGGGGGGGGGTATAGGGTACTTC. Protein: CASSEGGGIGYF.

This clone was detected only once. The gene calls are TRBV3-1 (or the pseudogene TRBV3-2) and TRBJ1-4; D unclear. V was pared by 2 bases and J by 4 bases, with 8 bases between. The germline gives CDR1 LGHDT, CDR2 YNNKEL (reference sequence). The CDR3 spans 14 residues. As DNA, the CDR3 is TGTGCCAGCAGCCAACACGGAGATAATGAAAAACTGTTTTTT. Protein product: CASSQHGDNEKLFF.

The rearrangement joins TRBV3-1 (or the pseudogene TRBV3-2) to TRBJ1-2, with 8 bases identical to TRBD1. Germline V gene data show CDR1 as LGHDT and CDR2 as YNNKEL (reference sequence). V lost 4 bases to trimming and J lost 7 bases; unmatched junction nucleotides: 5. The CDR3 is 13 residues long. CDR3 coding DNA: TGTGCCAGCAGCCCCGGACAGGGTACTGGCTACACCTTC. Its protein product is CASSPGQGTGYTF.

This chain joins TRBV5-1 and TRBJ1-4, with D perhaps TRBD1 (6 bases). The CDR3 is 14 amino acids. Germline CDR1 SGHRS, CDR2 YFSETQ. V dropped 4 bases and J dropped 7 bases, with 14 bases sitting between them. The CDR3: CASSQGGQSEKLFF. For the CDR3, the DNA is TGCGCCAGCAGCCAAGGGGGACAAAGTGAAAAACTGTTTTTT.

This clone came up a few times. The genes are TRBV7-6 and TRBJ1-6; no clear D. V was cut by 4 bases and J by 2 bases, with 12 bases left in between. Germline V gene sequence: CDR1 SGHVS, CDR2 FNYEAQ. The CDR3 is made up of 16 amino acids. CDR3 sequence: CASSSLSPAYNSPLHF. CDR3 DNA sequence: TGTGCCAGCAGCTCTTTAAGTCCGGCCTATAATTCACCCCTCCACTTT.

The chain joins TRBV28 to TRBJ1-4; 7 positions agree with TRBD1. Germline V gene sequence: CDR1 MDHEN, CDR2 SYDVKM. V lost 5 bases to trimming and J lost 7 bases; unmatched junction nucleotides: 10. This CDR3 has 15 amino acids. CDR3 coding DNA: TGTGCCAGCAGTACTCTTGGTGGGACAGCTGAAAAACTGTTTTTT. This translates into CASSTLGGTAEKLFF. The full variable domain, with the rest looked up from reference TRBV28 and TRBJ1-4, is DVKVTQSSRYLVKRTGEKVFLECVQDMDHENMFWYRQDPGLGLRLIYFSYDVKMKEKGDIPEGYSVSREKKERFSLILESASTNQTSMYLCASSTLGGTAEKLFFGSGTQLSVL.

The chain links TRBV6-1 to TRBJ2-7; TRBD1 might be the D (6 bases). Trimming removed 2 bases at V and 3 bases at J, with 29 bases between. The germline V gene has CDR1 MNHNS and CDR2 SASEGT. The CDR3 covers 20 residues. CDR3 DNA: TGTGCCAGCAGTGAATCGAATTTGGTTTTGGTCAGCCTCAGGGGCTACGAGCAGTACGTC. Translation gives CASSESNLVLVSLRGYEQYV.